This T cell receptor (beta chain) emerged from a study of blood T cell repertoires in COVID-19. Study information: PBMCs, B-cell-depleted T cells, or T cells were the source of the cDNA or gDNA that made up the material.

Only in-frame clones appear in the TCRdb table, and some are missing; sequencing was by immunoSEQ multiplex PCR. The table lists 300,000 to 450,000 clones, around 87% of them singletons. Participant-reported clinical history was the basis for cohort assignment. Germline V gene sequence: CDR1 LGHNA, CDR2 YSLEER. This CDR3 is 13 amino acids long. The V end lost 4 bases, the J end lost 1 base, and 7 bases lay between the germline ends. The sample consisted of PBMCs or T cells enriched from blood (not recorded which). This chain uses TRBV4-3 with TRBJ1-1; TRBD1 might be the D (5 bases). This receptor was identified in a man aged 30-40 years who had recovered from COVID-19. CDR3 in DNA: TGCGCCAGCAGCCCGGGGGGGAACACTGAAGCTTTCTTT. Amino acids: CASSPGGNTEAFF.